Listed here are 8 T cell receptor beta chains from one sample, sequenced in a study of T cell responses to AZD1222 COVID-19 vaccine. Sequencing used immunoSEQ multiplex PCR; TCRdb keeps in-frame clones, though not all of them. The sample has roughly 120,000 clones, around 83% seen once. Source: peripheral blood, taken on day 0 of AZD1222 vaccination. The receptors originated from an adult in good health.

CDR3 in amino acids: CASSDPRPLGYEQYF. CDR3 bases: TGTGCCAGCAGTGACCCTAGGCCTCTCGGGTACGAGCAGTACTTC. J is TRBJ2-7 and V is TRBV25-1; D uncertain. There are 15 residues in the CDR3. The germline gives CDR1 MGHDK, CDR2 SYGVNS. Trimming cost V 3 bases and J 4 bases, with 16 bases left between them.

The chain uses TRBV11-3 and TRBJ2-1; 16 nucleotides line up with TRBD2. Germline trimming cut 5 bases from V and 7 bases from J; bases unmatched to any gene: 5. Germline lookup yields CDR1 SGHNT and CDR2 YENEEA. CDR3 length: 16 residues. The CDR3 loop reads CASSHGTSGRENEQFF. The CDR3 nucleotides read TGTGCCAGCAGCCACGGGACTAGCGGGAGGGAGAATGAGCAGTTCTTC.

The chain links TRBV9 to TRBJ2-2; TRBD2 agrees at 7 bases. Germline values: CDR1 SGDLS, CDR2 YYNGEE. V was pared by 0 bases and J by 4 bases, with 6 bases of the junction left unmatched. This CDR3 comprises 16 residues. The CDR3 loop reads CASSVEGRGPTGELFF. The CDR3 DNA follows: TGTGCCAGCAGCGTAGAGGGGAGGGGCCCCACCGGGGAGCTGTTTTTT.

The rearrangement uses TRBV14 and TRBJ1-1, with D possibly matching TRBD1 (6 bases). Germline V CDR1 and CDR2: SGHDN, FVKESK. Trimming removed 0 bases at V and 7 bases at J, with 18 bases between. The CDR3 has 16 amino acids. CDR3 amino acids: CASSQDWWAGVIEAFF. The DNA for the CDR3 is TGTGCCAGCAGCCAAGATTGGTGGGCAGGGGTTATTGAAGCTTTCTTT. Drawing the rest from reference TRBV14 and TRBJ1-1, the complete variable domain is EAGVTQFPSHSVIEKGQTVTLRCDPISGHDNLYWYRRVMGKEIKFLLHFVKESKQDESGMPNNRFLAERTGGTYSTLKVQPAELEDSGVYFCASSQDWWAGVIEAFFGQGTRLTVV.

This clone was seen more than once but under ten times. V gene TRBV2 combines with J gene TRBJ2-1, with D unresolved. The CDR3 runs 14 residues. Trimming stripped 2 bases from V and 0 bases from J, with 5 bases between. The germline V gene has CDR1 SNHLY and CDR2 FYNNEI. The CDR3 here is CASSESTSYNEQFF. CDR3 bases: TGTGCCAGCAGTGAATCTACCTCCTACAATGAGCAGTTCTTC.

The genes are TRBV5-1 and TRBJ2-3, with D perhaps matching TRBD2 (6 bases). Between the trimmed V and J ends, which lost 4 bases and 6 bases, there was a span of 18 bases. There are 15 residues in the CDR3. Germline V gene data show CDR1 as SGHRS and CDR2 as YFSETQ. CDR3 protein: CASSGGRLELDTQYF. The CDR3 DNA is TGCGCCAGCAGCGGAGGCCGACTAGAGCTCGATACGCAGTATTTT. The complete variable domain, with remaining parts taken from reference TRBV5-1 and TRBJ2-3, reads KAGVTQTPRYLIKTRGQQVTLSCSPISGHRSVSWYQQTPGQGLQFLFEYFSETQRNKGNFPGRFSGRQFSNSRSEMNVSTLELGDSALYLCASSGGRLELDTQYFGPGTRLTVL.

The genes are TRBV5-5 and TRBJ1-4; D not resolved. Germline lookup yields CDR1 SGHKS and CDR2 YYEKEE (reference sequence). The CDR3 totals 12 residues. The germline V and J ends were trimmed by 4 bases and 8 bases, with 9 bases remaining between them. The CDR3 loop is CASSLNGEKLFF. CDR3 in DNA: TGTGCCAGCAGCCTCAATGGCGAAAAACTGTTTTTT.

The chain has TRBV23-1 and TRBJ1-2; weak D call: TRBD1 (5 bases). TRBV23-1 is an open reading frame whose function is uncertain. The V gene lost 2 bases and the J gene lost 2 bases, with 9 bases spanning the gap. This CDR3 contains 14 residues. The CDR3 DNA is TGCGCCAGCAGTCAAGGGACGGGAAACTATGGCTACACCTTC. Amino acid sequence: CASSQGTGNYGYTF.